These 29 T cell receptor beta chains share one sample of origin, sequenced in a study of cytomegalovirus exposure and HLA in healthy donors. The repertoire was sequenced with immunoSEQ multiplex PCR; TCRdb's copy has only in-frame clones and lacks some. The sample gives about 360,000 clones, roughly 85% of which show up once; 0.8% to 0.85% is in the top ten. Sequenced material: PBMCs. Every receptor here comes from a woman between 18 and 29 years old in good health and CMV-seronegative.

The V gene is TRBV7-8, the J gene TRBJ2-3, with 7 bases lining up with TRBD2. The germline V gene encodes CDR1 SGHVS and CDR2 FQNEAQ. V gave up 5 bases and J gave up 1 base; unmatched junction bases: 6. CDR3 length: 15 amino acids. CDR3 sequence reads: CASSPTLAGTDTQYF. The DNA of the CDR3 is TGTGCCAGCAGCCCAACCCTAGCGGGCACAGATACGCAGTATTTT. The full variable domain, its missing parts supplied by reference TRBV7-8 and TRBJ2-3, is GAGVSQSPRYKVAKRGQDVALRCDPISGHVSLFWYQQALGQGPEFLTYFQNEAQLDKSGLPSDRFFAERPEGSVSTLKIQRTQQEDSAVYLCASSPTLAGTDTQYFGPGTRLTVL.

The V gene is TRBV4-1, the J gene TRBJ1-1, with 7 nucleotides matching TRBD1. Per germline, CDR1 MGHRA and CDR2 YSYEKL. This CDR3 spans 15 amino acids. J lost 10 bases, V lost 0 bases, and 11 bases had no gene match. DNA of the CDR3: TGCGCCAGCAGCCAAGATGTGGTAGGGGGCCTAAGAGCTTTCTTT. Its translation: CASSQDVVGGLRAFF.

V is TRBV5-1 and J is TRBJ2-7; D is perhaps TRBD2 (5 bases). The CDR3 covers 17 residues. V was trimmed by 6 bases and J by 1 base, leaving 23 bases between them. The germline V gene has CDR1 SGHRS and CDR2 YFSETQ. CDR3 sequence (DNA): TGCGCCAGCACCCCTTTCCCTCGGGGTTCTGTTTCCTACGAGCAGTACTTC. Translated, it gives CASTPFPRGSVSYEQYF.

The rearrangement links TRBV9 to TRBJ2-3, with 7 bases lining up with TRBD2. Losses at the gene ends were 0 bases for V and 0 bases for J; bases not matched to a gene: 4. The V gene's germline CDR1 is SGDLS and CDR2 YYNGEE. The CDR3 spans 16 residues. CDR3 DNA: TGTGCCAGCAGCGTAGAAGGCGGGAGAAGCACAGATACGCAGTATTTT. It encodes CASSVEGGRSTDTQYF.

The CDR3 DNA reads TGTGCCAGCAGCTACTATGTCCCGGGACAGGGGGCGAACGAGCAGTACTTC. Its translation: CASSYYVPGQGANEQYF. The V gene is TRBV28, the J gene TRBJ2-7, with 12 bases fitting TRBD1. The CDR3 runs 17 residues. Germline V gene sequence: CDR1 MDHEN, CDR2 SYDVKM. V was clipped by 6 bases and J by 5 bases; unmatched bases: 14.

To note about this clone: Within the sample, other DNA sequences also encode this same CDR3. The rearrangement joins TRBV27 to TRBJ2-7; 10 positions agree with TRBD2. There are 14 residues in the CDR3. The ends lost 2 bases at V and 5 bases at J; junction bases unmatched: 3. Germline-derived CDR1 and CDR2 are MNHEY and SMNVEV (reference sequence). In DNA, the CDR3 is TGTGCCAGCAGTTTAGGGCTAGCGGGGGACGAGCAGTACTTC. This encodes CASSLGLAGDEQYF.

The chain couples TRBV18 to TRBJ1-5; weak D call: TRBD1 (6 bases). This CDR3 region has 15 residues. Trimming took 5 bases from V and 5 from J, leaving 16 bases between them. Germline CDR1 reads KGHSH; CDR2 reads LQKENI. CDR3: CASSTQGQRDQPQHF. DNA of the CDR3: TGTGCCAGCTCAACTCAGGGACAAAGGGATCAGCCCCAGCATTTT.

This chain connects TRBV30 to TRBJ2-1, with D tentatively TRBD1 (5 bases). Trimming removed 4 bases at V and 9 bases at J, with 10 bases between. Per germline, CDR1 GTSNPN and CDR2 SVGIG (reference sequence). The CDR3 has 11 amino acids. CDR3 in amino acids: CAWKQGSEQFF. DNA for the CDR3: TGTGCCTGGAAGCAGGGAAGTGAGCAGTTCTTC. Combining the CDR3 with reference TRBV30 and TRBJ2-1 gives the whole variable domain SQTIHQWPATLVQPVGSPLSLECTVEGTSNPNLYWYRQAAGRGLQLLFYSVGIGQISSEVPQNLSASRPQDRQFILSSKKLLLSDSGFYLCAWKQGSEQFFGPGTRLTVL.

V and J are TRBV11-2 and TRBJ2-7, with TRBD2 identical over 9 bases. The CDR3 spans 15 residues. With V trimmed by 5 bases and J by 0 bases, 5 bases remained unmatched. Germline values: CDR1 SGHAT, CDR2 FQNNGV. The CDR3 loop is CASSPGLAPSYEQYF. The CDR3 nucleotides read TGTGCCAGCAGCCCAGGACTAGCGCCCTCCTACGAGCAGTACTTC.

CDR3 residues: CASTLTGGSRLNTEAFF. In DNA, the CDR3 is TGTGCCAGCACCTTGACCGGGGGGTCCAGACTGAACACTGAAGCTTTCTTT. V usage is TRBV28 and J usage is TRBJ1-1; a possible D gene is TRBD1 (5 bases). The germline V gene has CDR1 MDHEN and CDR2 SYDVKM. This CDR3 has 17 amino acids. V was pared by 7 bases and J by 0 bases, with 21 bases between.

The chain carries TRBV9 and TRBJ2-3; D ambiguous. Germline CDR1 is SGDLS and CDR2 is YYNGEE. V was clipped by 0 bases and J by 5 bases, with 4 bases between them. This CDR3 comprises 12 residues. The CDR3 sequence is CASSVDLDTQYF. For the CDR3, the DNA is TGTGCCAGCAGCGTAGACTTAGATACGCAGTATTTT.

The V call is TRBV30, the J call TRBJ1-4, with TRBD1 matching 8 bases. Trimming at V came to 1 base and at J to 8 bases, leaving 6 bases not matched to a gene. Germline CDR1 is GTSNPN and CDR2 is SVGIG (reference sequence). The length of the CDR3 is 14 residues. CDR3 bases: TGTGCCTGGAGTGGGGGGACAGGAGAGGAAAAACTGTTTTTT. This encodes CAWSGGTGEEKLFF. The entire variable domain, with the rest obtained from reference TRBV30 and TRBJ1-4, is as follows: SQTIHQWPATLVQPVGSPLSLECTVEGTSNPNLYWYRQAAGRGLQLLFYSVGIGQISSEVPQNLSASRPQDRQFILSSKKLLLSDSGFYLCAWSGGTGEEKLFFGSGTQLSVL.

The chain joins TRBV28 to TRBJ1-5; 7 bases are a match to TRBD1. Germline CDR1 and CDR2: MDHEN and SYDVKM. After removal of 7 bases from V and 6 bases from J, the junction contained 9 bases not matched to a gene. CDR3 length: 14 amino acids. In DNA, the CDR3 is TGTGCCAGCAATTCACAGGGGCCCAGTCAGCCCCAGCATTTT. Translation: CASNSQGPSQPQHF.

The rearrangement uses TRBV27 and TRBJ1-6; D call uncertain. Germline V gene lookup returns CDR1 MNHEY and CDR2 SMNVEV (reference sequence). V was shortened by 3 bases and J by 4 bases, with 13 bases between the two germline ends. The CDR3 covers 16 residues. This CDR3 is CASSFTPEGYNSPLHF. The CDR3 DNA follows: TGTGCCAGCAGTTTCACCCCAGAGGGTTATAATTCACCCCTCCACTTT.

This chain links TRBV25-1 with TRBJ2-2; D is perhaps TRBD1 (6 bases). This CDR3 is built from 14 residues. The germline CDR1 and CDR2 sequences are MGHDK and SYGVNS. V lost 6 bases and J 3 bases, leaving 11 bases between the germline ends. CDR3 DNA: TGTGCCAGCAGAGGGGGTAGAGACACCGGGGAGCTGTTTTTT. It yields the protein CASRGGRDTGELFF. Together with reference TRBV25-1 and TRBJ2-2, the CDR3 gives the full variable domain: EADIYQTPRYLVIGTGKKITLECSQTMGHDKMYWYQQDPGMELHLIHYSYGVNSTEKGDLSSESTVSRIRTEHFPLTLESARPSHTSQYLCASRGGRDTGELFFGEGSRLTVL.

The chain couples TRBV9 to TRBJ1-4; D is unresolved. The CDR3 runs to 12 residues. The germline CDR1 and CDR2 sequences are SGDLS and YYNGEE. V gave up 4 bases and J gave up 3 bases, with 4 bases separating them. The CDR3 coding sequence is TGTGCCAGCAGCCGTCCTAATGAAAAACTGTTTTTT. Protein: CASSRPNEKLFF.

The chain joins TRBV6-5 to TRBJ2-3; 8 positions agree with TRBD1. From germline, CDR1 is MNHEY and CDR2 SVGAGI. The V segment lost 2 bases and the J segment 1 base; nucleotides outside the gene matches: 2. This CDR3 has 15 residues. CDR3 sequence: CASSYHRGGTDTQYF. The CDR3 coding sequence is TGTGCCAGCAGTTACCACAGGGGGGGCACAGATACGCAGTATTTT.

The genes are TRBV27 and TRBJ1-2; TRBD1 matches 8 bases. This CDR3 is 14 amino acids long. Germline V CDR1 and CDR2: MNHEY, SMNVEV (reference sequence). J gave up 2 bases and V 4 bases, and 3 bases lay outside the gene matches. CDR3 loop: CASSSRDRNYGYTF. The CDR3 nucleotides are TGTGCCAGCAGTTCACGGGACAGGAACTATGGCTACACCTTC.

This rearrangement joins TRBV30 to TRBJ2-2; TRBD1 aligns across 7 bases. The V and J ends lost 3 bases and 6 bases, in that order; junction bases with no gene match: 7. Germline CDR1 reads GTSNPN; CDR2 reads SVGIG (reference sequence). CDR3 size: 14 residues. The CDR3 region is CAWSTGQGAGELFF. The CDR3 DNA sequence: TGTGCCTGGAGCACAGGGCAGGGGGCCGGGGAGCTGTTTTTT.

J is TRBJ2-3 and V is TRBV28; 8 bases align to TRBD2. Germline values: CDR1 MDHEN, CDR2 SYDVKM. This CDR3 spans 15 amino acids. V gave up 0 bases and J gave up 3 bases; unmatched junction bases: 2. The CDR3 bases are TGTGCCAGCAGTTTATGGACGGGAGGGACAGATACGCAGTATTTT. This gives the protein CASSLWTGGTDTQYF. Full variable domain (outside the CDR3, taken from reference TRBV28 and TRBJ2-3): DVKVTQSSRYLVKRTGEKVFLECVQDMDHENMFWYRQDPGLGLRLIYFSYDVKMKEKGDIPEGYSVSREKKERFSLILESASTNQTSMYLCASSLWTGGTDTQYFGPGTRLTVL.

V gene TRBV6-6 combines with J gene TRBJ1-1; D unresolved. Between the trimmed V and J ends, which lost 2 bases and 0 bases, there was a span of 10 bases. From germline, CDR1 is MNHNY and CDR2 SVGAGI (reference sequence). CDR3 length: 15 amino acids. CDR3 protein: CASSYGGNMNTEAFF. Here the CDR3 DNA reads TGTGCCAGCAGTTACGGAGGGAATATGAACACTGAAGCTTTCTTT.

In nucleotides, the CDR3 is TGCGCCAGCAGCCAAGACGGGGTCAGAGGCTACACCTTC. It translates to CASSQDGVRGYTF. The chain carries TRBV4-1 and TRBJ1-2, with no clear D. The CDR3 has 13 residues. Germline assignment: CDR1 MGHRA and CDR2 YSYEKL. V dropped 0 bases and J dropped 8 bases, with 10 bases sitting between them.

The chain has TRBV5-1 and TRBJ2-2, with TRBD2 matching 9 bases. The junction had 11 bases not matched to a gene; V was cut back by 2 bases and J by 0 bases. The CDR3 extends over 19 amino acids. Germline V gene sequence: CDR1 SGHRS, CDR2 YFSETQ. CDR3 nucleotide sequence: TGCGCCAGCAGCTTCCAGACTAGCGGTACGTTCGCGAACACCGGGGAGCTGTTTTTT. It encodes CASSFQTSGTFANTGELFF.

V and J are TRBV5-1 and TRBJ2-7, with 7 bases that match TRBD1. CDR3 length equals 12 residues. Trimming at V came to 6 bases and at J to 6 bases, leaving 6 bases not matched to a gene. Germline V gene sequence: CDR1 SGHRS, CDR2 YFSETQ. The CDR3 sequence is CASTGQEGEQYF. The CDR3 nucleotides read TGCGCCAGCACCGGACAGGAAGGCGAGCAGTACTTC.

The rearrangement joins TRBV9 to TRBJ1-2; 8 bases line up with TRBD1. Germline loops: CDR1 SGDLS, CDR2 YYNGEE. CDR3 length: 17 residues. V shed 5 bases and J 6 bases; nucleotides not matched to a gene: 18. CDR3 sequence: CASSDTGGSFSIDGYTF. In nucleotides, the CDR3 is TGTGCCAGCAGTGACACAGGGGGATCCTTTTCCATCGATGGCTACACCTTC.

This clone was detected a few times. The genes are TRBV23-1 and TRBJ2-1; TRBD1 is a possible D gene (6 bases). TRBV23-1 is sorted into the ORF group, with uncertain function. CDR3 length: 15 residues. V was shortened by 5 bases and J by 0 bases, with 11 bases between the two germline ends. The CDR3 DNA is TGCGCCAGCAGTTGGGACATCCACTCCTACAATGAGCAGTTCTTC. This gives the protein CASSWDIHSYNEQFF.

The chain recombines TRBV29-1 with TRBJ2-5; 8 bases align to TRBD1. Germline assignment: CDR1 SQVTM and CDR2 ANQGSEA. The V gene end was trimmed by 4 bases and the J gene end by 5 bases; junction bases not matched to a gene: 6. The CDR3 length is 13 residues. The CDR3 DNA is TGCAGCGTTGCAGGGGGCTTAAGGGAGACCCAGTACTTC. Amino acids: CSVAGGLRETQYF.

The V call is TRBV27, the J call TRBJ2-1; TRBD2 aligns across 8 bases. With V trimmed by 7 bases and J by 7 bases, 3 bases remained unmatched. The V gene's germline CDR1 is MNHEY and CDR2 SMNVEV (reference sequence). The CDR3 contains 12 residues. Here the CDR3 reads CASKASGNEQFF. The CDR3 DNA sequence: TGTGCCAGCAAGGCTAGCGGGAATGAGCAGTTCTTC.

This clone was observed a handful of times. The CDR3 protein is CASSSGQLNTEAFF. The CDR3 DNA is TGCGCCAGCAGCTCGGGACAGCTGAACACTGAAGCTTTCTTT. V and J are TRBV4-1 and TRBJ1-1; TRBD1 agrees at 7 bases. Germline CDR1 reads MGHRA; CDR2 reads YSYEKL. The CDR3 has 14 amino acids. With 5 bases clipped from V and 0 bases from J, the junction kept 3 bases outside the gene matches.